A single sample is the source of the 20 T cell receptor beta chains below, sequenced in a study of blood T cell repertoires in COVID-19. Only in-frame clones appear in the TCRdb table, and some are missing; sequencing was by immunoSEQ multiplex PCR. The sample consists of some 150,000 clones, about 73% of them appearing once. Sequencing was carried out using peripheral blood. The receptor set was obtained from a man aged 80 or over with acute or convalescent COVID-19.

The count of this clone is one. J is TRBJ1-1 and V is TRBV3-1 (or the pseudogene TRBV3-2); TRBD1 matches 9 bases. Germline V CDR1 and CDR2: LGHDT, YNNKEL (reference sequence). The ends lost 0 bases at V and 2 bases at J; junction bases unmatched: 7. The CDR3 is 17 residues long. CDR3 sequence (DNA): TGTGCCAGCAGCCAAGAAAGGGGACAGGGTTACAACACTGAAGCTTTCTTT. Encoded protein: CASSQERGQGYNTEAFF.

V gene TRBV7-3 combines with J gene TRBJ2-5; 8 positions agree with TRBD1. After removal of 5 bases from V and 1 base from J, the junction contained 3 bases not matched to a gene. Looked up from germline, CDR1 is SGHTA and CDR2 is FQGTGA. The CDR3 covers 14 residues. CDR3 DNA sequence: TGTGCCAGCAGCACGACAGGGGCCCAAGAGACCCAGTACTTC. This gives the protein CASSTTGAQETQYF. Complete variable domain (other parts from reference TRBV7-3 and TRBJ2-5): GAGVSQTPSNKVTEKGKYVELRCDPISGHTALYWYRQSLGQGPEFLIYFQGTGAADDSGLPNDRFFAVRPEGSVSTLKIQRTERGDSAVYLCASSTTGAQETQYFGPGTRLLVL.

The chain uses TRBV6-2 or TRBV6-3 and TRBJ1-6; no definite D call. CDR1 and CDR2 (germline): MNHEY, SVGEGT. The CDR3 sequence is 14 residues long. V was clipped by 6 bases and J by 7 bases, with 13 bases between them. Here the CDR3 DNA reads TGTGCCAGCAGCCCCCCTGGGGAGAATTCACCCCTCCACTTT. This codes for CASSPPGENSPLHF.

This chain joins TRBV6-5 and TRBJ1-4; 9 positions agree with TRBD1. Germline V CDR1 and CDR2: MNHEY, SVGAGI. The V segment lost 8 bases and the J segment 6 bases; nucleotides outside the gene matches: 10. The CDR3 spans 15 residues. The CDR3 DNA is TGTGCCAGCCGGGACAGGGTCGTATACGATGAAAAACTGTTTTTT. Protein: CASRDRVVYDEKLFF.

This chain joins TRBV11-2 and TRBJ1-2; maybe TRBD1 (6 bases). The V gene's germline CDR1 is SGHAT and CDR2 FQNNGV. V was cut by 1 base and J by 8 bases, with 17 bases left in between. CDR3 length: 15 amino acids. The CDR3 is CASSLGGQGLGGYTF. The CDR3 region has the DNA TGTGCCAGCAGCTTAGGGGGGCAGGGGCTGGGAGGCTACACCTTC.

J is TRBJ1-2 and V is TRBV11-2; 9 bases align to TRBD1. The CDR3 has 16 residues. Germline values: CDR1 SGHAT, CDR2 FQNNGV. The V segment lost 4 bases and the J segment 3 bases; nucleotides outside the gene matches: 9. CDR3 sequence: CASSSGQGRMHYGYTF. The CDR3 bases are TGTGCCAGCAGCTCAGGACAGGGGCGCATGCACTATGGCTACACCTTC.

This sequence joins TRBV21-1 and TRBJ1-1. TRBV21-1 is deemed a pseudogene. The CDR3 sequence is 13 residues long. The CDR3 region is CASSKARFSEAFF. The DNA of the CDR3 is TGTGCCAGCAGCAAAGCGCGGTTCTCTGAAGCTTTCTTT.

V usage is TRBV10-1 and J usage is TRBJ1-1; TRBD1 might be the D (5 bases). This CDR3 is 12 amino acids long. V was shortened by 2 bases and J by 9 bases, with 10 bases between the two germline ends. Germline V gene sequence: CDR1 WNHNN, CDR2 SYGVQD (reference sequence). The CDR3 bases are TGCGCCAGCAGTGAGATCGACAGTAAAGCTTTCTTT. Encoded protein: CASSEIDSKAFF.

CDR3 DNA: TGTGCCAGCAGCTTGTCACTGGGAGCTGGCGAGCAGTACTTC. Its translation: CASSLSLGAGEQYF. The V gene is TRBV5-6, the J gene TRBJ2-7, with D maybe TRBD2 (5 bases). The CDR3 runs 14 residues. The V end was cut by 1 base, the J end by 6 bases, with 14 bases between. Per germline, CDR1 SGHDT and CDR2 YYEEEE.

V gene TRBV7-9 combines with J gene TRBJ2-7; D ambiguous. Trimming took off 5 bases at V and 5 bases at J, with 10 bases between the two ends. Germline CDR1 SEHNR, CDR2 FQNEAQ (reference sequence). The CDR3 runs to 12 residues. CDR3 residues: CASSPGDDEQYF. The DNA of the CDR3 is TGTGCCAGCAGCCCCGGAGACGACGAGCAGTACTTC. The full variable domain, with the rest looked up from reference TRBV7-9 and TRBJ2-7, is DTGVSQNPRHKITKRGQNVTFRCDPISEHNRLYWYRQTLGQGPEFLTYFQNEAQLEKSRLLSDRFSAERPKGSFSTLEIQRTEQGDSAMYLCASSPGDDEQYFGPGTRLTVT.

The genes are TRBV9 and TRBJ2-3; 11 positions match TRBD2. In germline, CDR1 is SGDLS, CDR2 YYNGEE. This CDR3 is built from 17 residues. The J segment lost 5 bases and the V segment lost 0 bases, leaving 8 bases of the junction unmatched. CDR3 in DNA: TGTGCCAGCAGCGTAGAGGCTAGCGGGGGGTATAGAGATACGCAGTATTTT. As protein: CASSVEASGGYRDTQYF.

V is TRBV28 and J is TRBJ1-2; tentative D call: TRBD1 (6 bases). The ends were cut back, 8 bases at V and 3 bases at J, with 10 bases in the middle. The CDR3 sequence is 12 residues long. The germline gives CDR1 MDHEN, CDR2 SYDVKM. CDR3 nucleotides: TGTGCCAGCGGCAGGGGAGACTATGGCTACACCTTC. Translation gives CASGRGDYGYTF.

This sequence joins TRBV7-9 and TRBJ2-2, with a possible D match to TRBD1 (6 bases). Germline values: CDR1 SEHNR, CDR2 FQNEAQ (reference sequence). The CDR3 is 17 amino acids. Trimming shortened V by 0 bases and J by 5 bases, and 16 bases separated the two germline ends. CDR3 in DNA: TGTGCCAGCAGCTTAGCCCAGGGGCGAGGTGGAACCGGGGAGCTGTTTTTT. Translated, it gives CASSLAQGRGGTGELFF. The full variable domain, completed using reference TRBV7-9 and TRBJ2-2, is DTGVSQNPRHKITKRGQNVTFRCDPISEHNRLYWYRQTLGQGPEFLTYFQNEAQLEKSRLLSDRFSAERPKGSFSTLEIQRTEQGDSAMYLCASSLAQGRGGTGELFFGEGSRLTVL.

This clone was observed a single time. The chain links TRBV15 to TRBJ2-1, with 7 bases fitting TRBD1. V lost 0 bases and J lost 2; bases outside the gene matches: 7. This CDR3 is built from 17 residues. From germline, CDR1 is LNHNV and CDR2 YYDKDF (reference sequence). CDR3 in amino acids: CATSRDLGQGAYNEQFF. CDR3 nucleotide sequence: TGTGCCACCAGCAGAGATCTCGGCCAGGGGGCCTACAATGAGCAGTTCTTC.

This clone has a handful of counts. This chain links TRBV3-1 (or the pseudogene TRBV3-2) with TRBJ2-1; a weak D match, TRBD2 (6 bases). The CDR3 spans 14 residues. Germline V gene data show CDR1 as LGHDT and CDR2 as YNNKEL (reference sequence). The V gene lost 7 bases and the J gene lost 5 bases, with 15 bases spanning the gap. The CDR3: CASTQGGRDNEQFF. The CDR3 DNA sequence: TGTGCCAGCACCCAGGGAGGACGGGACAATGAGCAGTTCTTC.

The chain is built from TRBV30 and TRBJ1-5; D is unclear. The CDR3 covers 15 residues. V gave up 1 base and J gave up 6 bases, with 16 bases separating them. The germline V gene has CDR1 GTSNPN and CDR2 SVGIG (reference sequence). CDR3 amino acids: CAWSAQVGVSQPQHF. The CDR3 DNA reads TGTGCCTGGAGTGCCCAGGTCGGGGTCAGTCAGCCCCAGCATTTT.

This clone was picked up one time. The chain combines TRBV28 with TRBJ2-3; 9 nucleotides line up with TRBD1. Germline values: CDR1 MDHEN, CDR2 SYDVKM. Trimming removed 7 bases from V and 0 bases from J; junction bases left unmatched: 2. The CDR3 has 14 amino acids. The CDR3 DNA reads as TGTGCCAGCAAGGGGACAGGGAGCACAGATACGCAGTATTTT. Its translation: CASKGTGSTDTQYF.

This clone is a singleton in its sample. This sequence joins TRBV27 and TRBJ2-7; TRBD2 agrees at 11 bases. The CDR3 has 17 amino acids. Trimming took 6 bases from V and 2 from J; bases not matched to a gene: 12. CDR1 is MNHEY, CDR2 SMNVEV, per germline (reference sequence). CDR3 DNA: TGTGCCAGCAGACTTACTGGGGGACTAGCGGACCCCTACGAGCAGTACGTC. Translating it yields CASRLTGGLADPYEQYV.

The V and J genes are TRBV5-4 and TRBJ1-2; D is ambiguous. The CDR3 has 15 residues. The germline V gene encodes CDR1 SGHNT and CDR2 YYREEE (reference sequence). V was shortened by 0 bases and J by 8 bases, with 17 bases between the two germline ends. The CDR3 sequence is CASSLASPSLGGYTF. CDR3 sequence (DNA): TGTGCCAGCAGCTTGGCCTCCCCCTCACTGGGCGGCTACACCTTC.

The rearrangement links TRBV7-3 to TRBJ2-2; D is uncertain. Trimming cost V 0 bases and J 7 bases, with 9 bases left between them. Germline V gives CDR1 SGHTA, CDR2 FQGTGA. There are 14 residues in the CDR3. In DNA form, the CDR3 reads TGTGCCAGCAGCTTAACCCCTTCGGGCGGGGAGCTGTTTTTT. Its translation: CASSLTPSGGELFF.